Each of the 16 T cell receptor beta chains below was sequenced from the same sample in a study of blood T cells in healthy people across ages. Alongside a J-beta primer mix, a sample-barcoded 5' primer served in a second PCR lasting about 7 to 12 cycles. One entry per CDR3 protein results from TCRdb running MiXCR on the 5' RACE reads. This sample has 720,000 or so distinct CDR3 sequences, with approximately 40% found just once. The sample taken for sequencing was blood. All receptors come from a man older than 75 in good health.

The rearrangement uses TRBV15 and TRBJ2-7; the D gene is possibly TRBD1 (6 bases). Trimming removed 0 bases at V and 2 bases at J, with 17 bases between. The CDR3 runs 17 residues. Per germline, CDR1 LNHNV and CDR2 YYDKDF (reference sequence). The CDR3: CATSRDVKTGTTYEQYF. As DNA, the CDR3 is TGTGCCACCAGCAGAGATGTAAAAACAGGGACCACCTACGAGCAGTACTTC.

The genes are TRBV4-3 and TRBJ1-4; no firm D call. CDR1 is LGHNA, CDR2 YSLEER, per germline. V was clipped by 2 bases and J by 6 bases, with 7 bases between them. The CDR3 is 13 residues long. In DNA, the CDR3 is TGCGCCAGCAGCCAACAGAGTGATGAAAAACTGTTTTTT. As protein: CASSQQSDEKLFF.

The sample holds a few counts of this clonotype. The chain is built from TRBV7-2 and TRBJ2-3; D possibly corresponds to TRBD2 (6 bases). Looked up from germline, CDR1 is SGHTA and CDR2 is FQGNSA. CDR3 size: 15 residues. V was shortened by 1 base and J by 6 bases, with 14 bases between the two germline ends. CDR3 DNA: TGTGCCAGCAGCTTAGGTTGGCGGAGGGAGGATACGCAGTATTTT. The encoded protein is CASSLGWRREDTQYF.

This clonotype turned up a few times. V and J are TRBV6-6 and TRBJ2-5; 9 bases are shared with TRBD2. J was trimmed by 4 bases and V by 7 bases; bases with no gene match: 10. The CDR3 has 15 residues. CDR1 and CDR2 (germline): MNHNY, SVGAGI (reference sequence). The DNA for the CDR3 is TGTGCCAGCACCTATCCCGGGACTAGCAGAGAGACCCAGTACTTC. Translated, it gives CASTYPGTSRETQYF.

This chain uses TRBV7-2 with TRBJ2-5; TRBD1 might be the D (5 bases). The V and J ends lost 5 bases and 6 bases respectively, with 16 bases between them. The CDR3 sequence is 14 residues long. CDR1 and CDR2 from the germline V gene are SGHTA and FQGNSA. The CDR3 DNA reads TGTGCCAGCAGCCCTGGGGCCCCTGGGAAGACCCAGTACTTC. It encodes CASSPGAPGKTQYF.

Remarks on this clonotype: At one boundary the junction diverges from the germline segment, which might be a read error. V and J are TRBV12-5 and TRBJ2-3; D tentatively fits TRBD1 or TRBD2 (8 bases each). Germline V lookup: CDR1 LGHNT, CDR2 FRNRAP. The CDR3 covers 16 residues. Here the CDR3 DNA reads TGTACTAGTGGTTTTGGGGACAGGACAGCGGGAGAGACGCAGTATTTT. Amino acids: CTSGFGDRTAGETQYF.

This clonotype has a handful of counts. The CDR3 loop reads CATSVSGRNSNQPQHF. In DNA form, the CDR3 reads TGTGCCACCAGTGTTTCGGGGAGGAACAGCAATCAGCCCCAGCATTTT. This rearrangement joins TRBV24-1 to TRBJ1-5; D is unclear. CDR3 length equals 16 residues. In germline, CDR1 is KGHDR, CDR2 SFDVKD. Trimming stripped 5 bases from V and 1 base from J, with 14 bases between.

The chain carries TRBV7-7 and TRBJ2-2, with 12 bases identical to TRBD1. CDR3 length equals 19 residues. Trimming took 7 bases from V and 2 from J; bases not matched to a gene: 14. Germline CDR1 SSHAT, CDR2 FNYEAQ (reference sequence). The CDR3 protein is CASTPPHTGTGGNTGELFF. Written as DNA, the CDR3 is TGTGCCAGCACCCCTCCTCATACCGGGACAGGGGGCAACACCGGGGAGCTGTTTTTT.

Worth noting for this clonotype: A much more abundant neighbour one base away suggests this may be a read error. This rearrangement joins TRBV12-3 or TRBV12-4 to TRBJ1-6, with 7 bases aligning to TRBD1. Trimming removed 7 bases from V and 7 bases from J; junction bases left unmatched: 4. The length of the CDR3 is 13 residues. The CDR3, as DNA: TGTGCCAGCAAAGGGACAGTAAATTCACCCCTCCACTTT. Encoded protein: CASKGTVNSPLHF.

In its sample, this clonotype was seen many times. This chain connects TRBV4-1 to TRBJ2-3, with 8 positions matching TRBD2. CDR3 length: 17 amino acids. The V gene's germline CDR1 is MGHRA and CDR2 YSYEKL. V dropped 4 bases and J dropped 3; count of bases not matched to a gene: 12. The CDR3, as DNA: TGCGCCAGCAGCCCCGGGTTGGGCGGGAGGAGGACAGATACGCAGTATTTT. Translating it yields CASSPGLGGRRTDTQYF.

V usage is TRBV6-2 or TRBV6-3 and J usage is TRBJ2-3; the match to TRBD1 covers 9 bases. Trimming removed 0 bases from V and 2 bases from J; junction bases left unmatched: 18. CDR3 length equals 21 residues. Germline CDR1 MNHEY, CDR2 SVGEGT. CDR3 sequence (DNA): TGTGCCAGCAGTTACTCGAGAATATCGACTCGGGACAGGGCCCTCACAGATACGCAGTATTTT. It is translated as CASSYSRISTRDRALTDTQYF.

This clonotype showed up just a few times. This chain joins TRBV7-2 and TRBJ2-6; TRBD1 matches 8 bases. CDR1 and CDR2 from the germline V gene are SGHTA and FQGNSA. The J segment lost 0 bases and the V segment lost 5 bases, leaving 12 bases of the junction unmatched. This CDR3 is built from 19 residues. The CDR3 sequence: CASSLISTGVNSGANVLTF. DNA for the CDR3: TGTGCCAGCAGCCTCATATCGACAGGGGTGAACTCTGGGGCCAACGTCCTGACTTTC.

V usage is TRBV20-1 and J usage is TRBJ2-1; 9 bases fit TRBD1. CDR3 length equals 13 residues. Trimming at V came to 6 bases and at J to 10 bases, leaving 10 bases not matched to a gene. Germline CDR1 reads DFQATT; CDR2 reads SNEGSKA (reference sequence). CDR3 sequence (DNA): TGCAGTGCAATAGGACAGGGGCTCTACGAGCAGTTCTTC. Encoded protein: CSAIGQGLYEQFF.

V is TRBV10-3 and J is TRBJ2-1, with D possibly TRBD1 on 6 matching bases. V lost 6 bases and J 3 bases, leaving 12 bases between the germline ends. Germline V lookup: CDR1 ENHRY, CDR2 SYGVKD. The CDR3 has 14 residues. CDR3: CAIRTADSYNEQFF. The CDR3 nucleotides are TGTGCCATCAGGACAGCGGACAGCTACAATGAGCAGTTCTTC.

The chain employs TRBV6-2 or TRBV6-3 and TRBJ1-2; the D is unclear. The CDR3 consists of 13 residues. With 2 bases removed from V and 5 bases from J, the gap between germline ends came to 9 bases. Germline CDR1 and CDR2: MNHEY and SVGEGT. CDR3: CASSYETVYGYTF. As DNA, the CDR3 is TGTGCCAGCAGTTACGAAACGGTATATGGCTACACCTTC.

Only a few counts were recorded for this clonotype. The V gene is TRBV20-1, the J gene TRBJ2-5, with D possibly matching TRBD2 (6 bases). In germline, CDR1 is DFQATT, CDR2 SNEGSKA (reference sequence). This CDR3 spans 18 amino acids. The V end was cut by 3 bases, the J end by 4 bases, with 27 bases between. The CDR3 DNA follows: TGCAGTGCTAGTTCGCTATCGAAAACGGGAGTTAGAGGAGAGACCCAGTACTTC. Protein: CSASSLSKTGVRGETQYF.